The T cell receptor (beta chain) under discussion was sequenced for a study of blood T cell repertoires in COVID-19. In the study overall: Whether acute or convalescent, the COVID-19 samples came from the United States, Italy and Spain.

Allocation to cohorts depended on clinical history reported by the participants. The recovered donors of Cohort 3 showed two negative PCRs, clearance, or symptom resolution. Germline loops: CDR1 SGHTA, CDR2 FQGNSA. The germline V and J ends were trimmed by 1 base and 6 bases, with 15 bases remaining between them. This CDR3 is built from 15 residues. Sequencing used immunoSEQ multiplex PCR; TCRdb keeps in-frame clones, though not all of them. The sample lists roughly 300,000 clones, around 90% occurring once. This clone appeared once. The chain has TRBV7-2 and TRBJ1-2; D is unresolved. The TCR originated in a woman aged 25 to 39 who had recovered from COVID-19. Sequencing was performed on PBMCs or T cells enriched from blood (not recorded which). The CDR3 DNA reads TGTGCCAGCAGCTTAGGGTGGCAGCGGATCGATGGCTACACCTTC. Its protein product is CASSLGWQRIDGYTF. Combining the CDR3 with reference TRBV7-2 and TRBJ1-2 gives the whole variable domain GAGVSQSPSNKVTEKGKDVELRCDPISGHTALYWYRQSLGQGLEFLIYFQGNSAPDKSGLPSDRFSAERTGGSVSTLTIQRTQQEDSAVYLCASSLGWQRIDGYTFGSGTRLTVV.